This T cell receptor beta chain appears in the sequencing data of a study of spatial heterogeneity in lung cancer. Study context: Each time, sequencing found more beta-chain sequences than alpha-chain sequences. General study points: The study found ubiquitous expanded tumor TCRs in blood more at resection than follow-up.

The CDR3 has 15 residues. The V gene's germline CDR1 is LNHDA and CDR2 SQIVND (reference sequence). V was clipped by 5 bases and J by 6 bases; unmatched bases: 8. TCRdb ran MiXCR on the 5' RACE reads and lists one entry per CDR3 protein. The sample yields a few thousand distinct CDR3 sequences, 8% to 9% seen once. Noted time point: sample taken at primary tumor resection. Whole RNA, which was extracted from tumor, nontumor lung tissue or frozen PBMC, was sequenced without any cell sorting. This clonotype was picked up many times. Its antigen is unknown. The source was PBMCs, collected at surgery. The clonotype was recovered from a female donor with early-stage non-small cell lung cancer. The chain recombines TRBV19 with TRBJ2-5; 11 bases line up with TRBD1. CDR3 amino acids: CASSPGTGGWQTQYF. CDR3 nucleotides: TGTGCCAGTAGTCCCGGGACAGGGGGGTGGCAGACCCAGTACTTC.